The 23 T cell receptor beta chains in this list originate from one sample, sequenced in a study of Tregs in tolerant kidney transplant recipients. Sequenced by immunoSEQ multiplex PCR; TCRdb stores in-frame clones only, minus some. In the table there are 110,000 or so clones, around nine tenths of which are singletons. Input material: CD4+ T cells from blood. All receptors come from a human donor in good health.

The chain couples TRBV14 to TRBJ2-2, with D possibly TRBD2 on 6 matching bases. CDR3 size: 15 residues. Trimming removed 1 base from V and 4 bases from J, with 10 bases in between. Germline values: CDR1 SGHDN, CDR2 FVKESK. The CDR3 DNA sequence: TGTGCCAGCAGCCAAGGACTAGTCCCCACCGGGGAGCTGTTTTTT. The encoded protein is CASSQGLVPTGELFF.

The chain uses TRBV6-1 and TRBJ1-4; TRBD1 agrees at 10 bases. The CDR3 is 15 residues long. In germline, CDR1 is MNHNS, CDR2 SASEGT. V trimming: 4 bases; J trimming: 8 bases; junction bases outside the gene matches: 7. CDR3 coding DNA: TGTGCCAGCAGTGGACGGGACAGGGGAAAAGAAAAACTGTTTTTT. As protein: CASSGRDRGKEKLFF.

CDR3 sequence reads: CASSHLLGEGRATTGEKLFF. DNA of the CDR3: TGCGCCAGCAGCCACCTGTTGGGGGAAGGCAGAGCAACAACAGGTGAAAAACTGTTTTTT. The rearrangement links TRBV4-1 to TRBJ1-4; maybe TRBD1 (5 bases). The germline V and J ends were trimmed by 3 bases and 7 bases, with 30 bases remaining between them. CDR3 length equals 20 residues. Per the germline V gene, CDR1 is MGHRA and CDR2 is YSYEKL.

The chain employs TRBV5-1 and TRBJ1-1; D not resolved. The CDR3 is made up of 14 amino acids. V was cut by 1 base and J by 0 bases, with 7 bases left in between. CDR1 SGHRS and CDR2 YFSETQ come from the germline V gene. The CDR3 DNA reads TGCGCCAGCAGCTTGAGTGGCATGAACACTGAAGCTTTCTTT. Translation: CASSLSGMNTEAFF.

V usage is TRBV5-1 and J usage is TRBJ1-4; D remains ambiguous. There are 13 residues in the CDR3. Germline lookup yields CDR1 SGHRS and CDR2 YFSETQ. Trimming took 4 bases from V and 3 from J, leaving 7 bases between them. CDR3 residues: CASSRGANEKLFF. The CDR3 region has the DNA TGCGCCAGCAGCCGCGGGGCTAATGAAAAACTGTTTTTT. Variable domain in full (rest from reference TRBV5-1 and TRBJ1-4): KAGVTQTPRYLIKTRGQQVTLSCSPISGHRSVSWYQQTPGQGLQFLFEYFSETQRNKGNFPGRFSGRQFSNSRSEMNVSTLELGDSALYLCASSRGANEKLFFGSGTQLSVL.

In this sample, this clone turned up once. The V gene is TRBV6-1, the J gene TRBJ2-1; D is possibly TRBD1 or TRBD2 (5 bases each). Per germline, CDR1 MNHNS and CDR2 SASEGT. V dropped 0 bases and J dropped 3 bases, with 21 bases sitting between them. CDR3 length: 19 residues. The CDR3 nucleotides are TGTGCCAGCAGTGAAGCGGGCCCCGGGACCACAATTTTCTACAATGAGCAGTTCTTC. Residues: CASSEAGPGTTIFYNEQFF.

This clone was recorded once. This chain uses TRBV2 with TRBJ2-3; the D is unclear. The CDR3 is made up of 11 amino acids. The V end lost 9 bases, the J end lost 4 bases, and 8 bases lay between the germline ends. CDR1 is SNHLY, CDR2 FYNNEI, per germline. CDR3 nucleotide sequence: TGTGCCAGTTCAGTTCCAGATACGCAGTATTTT. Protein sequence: CASSVPDTQYF.

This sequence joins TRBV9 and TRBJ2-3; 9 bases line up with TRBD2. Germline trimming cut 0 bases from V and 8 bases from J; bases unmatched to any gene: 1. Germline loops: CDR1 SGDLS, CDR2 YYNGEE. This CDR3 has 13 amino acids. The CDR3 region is CASSVVLAGTQYF. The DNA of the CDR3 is TGTGCCAGCAGCGTAGTACTAGCGGGTACGCAGTATTTT. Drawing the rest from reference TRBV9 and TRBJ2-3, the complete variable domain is DSGVTQTPKHLITATGQRVTLRCSPRSGDLSVYWYQQSLDQGLQFLIQYYNGEERAKGNILERFSAQQFPDLHSELNLSSLELGDSALYFCASSVVLAGTQYFGPGTRLTVL.

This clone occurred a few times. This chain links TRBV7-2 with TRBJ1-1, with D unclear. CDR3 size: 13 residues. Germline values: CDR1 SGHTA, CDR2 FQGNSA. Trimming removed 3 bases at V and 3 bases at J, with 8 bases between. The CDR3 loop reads CASSFQVYTEAFF. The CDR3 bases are TGTGCCAGCAGCTTCCAGGTATACACTGAAGCTTTCTTT.

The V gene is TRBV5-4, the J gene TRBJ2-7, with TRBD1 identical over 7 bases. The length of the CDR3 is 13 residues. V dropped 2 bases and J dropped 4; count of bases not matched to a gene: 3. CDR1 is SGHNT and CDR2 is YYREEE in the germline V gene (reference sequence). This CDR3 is CASSFGQAYEQYF. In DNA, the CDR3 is TGTGCCAGCAGCTTTGGACAGGCTTACGAGCAGTACTTC.

The DNA for the CDR3 is TGTGCCAGCAGTTACACGGGGGAATCTGGAAACACCATATATTTT. It codes for CASSYTGESGNTIYF. This chain uses TRBV6-6 with TRBJ1-3, with a tentative D call TRBD1 (5 bases). V lost 2 bases and J lost 1, with 9 bases in between. The length of the CDR3 is 15 residues. CDR1 and CDR2 from the germline V gene are MNHNY and SVGAGI (reference sequence).

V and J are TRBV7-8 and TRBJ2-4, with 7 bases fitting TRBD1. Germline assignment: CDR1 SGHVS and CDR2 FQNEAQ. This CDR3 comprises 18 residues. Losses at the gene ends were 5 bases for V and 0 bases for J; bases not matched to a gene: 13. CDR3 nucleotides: TGTGCCAGCAGCCTCGGGACAGCTTTAACCCTAGCCAAAAACATTCAGTACTTC. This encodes CASSLGTALTLAKNIQYF. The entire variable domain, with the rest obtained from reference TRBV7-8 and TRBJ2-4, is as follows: GAGVSQSPRYKVAKRGQDVALRCDPISGHVSLFWYQQALGQGPEFLTYFQNEAQLDKSGLPSDRFFAERPEGSVSTLKIQRTQQEDSAVYLCASSLGTALTLAKNIQYFGAGTRLSVL.

Here the CDR3 DNA reads TGTGCCAGCAGAGCAGGGATGTGGAATCAGCCCCAGCATTTT. Translation: CASRAGMWNQPQHF. The J gene is TRBJ1-5, the V gene TRBV6-6; D might be TRBD1 (5 bases). CDR3 length: 14 amino acids. CDR1 MNHNY and CDR2 SVGAGI come from the germline V gene (reference sequence). Trimming removed 6 bases at V and 4 bases at J, with 13 bases between.

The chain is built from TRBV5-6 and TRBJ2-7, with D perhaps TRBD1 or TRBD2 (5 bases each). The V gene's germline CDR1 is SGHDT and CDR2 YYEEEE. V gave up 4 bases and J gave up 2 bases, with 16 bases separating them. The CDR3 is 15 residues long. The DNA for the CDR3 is TGTGCCAGCAGCCCCGGGACCCTCGGTCCCTACGAGCAGTACTTC. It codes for CASSPGTLGPYEQYF.

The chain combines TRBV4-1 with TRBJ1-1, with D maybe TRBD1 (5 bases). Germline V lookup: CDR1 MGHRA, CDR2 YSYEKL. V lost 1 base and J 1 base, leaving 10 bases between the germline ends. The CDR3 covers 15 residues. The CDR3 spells CASSQVRDWNTEAFF. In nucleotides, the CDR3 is TGCGCCAGCAGCCAAGTCCGGGACTGGAACACTGAAGCTTTCTTT.

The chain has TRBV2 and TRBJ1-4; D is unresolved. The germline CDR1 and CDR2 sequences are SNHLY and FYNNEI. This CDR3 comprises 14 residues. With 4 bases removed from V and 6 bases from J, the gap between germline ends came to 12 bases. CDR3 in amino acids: CASSAGSVYEKLFF. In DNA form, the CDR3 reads TGTGCCAGCAGTGCGGGGTCGGTTTATGAAAAACTGTTTTTT.

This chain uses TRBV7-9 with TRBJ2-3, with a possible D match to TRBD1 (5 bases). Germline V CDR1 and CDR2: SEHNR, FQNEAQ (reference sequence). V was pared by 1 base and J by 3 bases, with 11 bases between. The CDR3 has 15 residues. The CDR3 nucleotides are TGTGCCAGCAGCTTAGGACAGAGACAGACAGATACGCAGTATTTT. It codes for CASSLGQRQTDTQYF. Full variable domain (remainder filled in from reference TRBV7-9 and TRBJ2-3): DTGVSQNPRHKITKRGQNVTFRCDPISEHNRLYWYRQTLGQGPEFLTYFQNEAQLEKSRLLSDRFSAERPKGSFSTLEIQRTEQGDSAMYLCASSLGQRQTDTQYFGPGTRLTVL.

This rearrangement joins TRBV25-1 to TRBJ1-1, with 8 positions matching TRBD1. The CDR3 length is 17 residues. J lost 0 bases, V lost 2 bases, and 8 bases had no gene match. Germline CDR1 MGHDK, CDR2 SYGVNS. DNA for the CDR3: TGTGCCAGCAGTGAACCCGGACAGGGAGCCATGAACACTGAAGCTTTCTTT. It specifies CASSEPGQGAMNTEAFF. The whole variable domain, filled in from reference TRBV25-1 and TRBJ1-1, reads EADIYQTPRYLVIGTGKKITLECSQTMGHDKMYWYQQDPGMELHLIHYSYGVNSTEKGDLSSESTVSRIRTEHFPLTLESARPSHTSQYLCASSEPGQGAMNTEAFFGQGTRLTVV.

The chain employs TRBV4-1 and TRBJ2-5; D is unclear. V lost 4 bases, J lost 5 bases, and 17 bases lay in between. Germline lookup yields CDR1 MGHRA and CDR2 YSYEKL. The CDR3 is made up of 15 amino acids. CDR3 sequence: CASSPRTSAFETQYF. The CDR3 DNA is TGCGCCAGCAGCCCACGAACCTCAGCGTTCGAGACCCAGTACTTC.

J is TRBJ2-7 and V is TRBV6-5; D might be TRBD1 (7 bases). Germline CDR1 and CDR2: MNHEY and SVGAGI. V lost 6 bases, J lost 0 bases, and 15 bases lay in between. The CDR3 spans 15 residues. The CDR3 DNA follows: TGTGCCAGCAGCTTGGGGGGACAGAGCTCCTACGAGCAGTACTTC. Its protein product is CASSLGGQSSYEQYF.

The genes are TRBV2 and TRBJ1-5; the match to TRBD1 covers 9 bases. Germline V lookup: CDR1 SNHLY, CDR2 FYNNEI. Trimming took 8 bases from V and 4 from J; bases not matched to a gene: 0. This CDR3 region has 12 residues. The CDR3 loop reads CASGQGNQPQHF. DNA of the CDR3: TGTGCCAGCGGACAGGGGAATCAGCCCCAGCATTTT.

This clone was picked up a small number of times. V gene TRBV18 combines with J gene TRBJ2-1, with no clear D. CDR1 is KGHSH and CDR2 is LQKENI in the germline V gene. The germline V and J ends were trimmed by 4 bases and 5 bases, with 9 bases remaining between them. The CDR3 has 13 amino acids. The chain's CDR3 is CASSQGIDNEQFF. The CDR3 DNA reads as TGTGCCAGCTCACAGGGCATAGACAATGAGCAGTTCTTC.

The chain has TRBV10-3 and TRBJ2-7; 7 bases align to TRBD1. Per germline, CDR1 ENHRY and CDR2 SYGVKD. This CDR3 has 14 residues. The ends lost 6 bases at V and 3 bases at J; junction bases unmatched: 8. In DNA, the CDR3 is TGTGCCATCAGCTATGGACAGGACAACTACGAGCAGTACTTC. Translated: CAISYGQDNYEQYF.